Presented here are 20 T cell receptor beta chains from one specimen sequenced in a study of blood T cell repertoires in COVID-19. Sequencing used immunoSEQ multiplex PCR; TCRdb keeps in-frame clones, though not all of them. The table records about 320,000 clones, 70% to 90% of them present only once. Material for sequencing was PBMCs or T cells enriched from blood (not recorded which). The receptors were gathered from a woman in her 30s who had recovered from COVID-19.

CDR3 amino acids: CASSYRNTEAFF. The CDR3 nucleotides read TGTGCCAGCAGTTACCGGAACACTGAAGCTTTCTTT. The V gene is TRBV6-2 or TRBV6-3, the J gene TRBJ1-1; no clear D. Per germline, CDR1 MNHEY and CDR2 SVGEGT. This CDR3 region has 12 residues. V was pared by 2 bases and J by 1 base, with 2 bases between.

The V call is TRBV19, the J call TRBJ1-5, with D hard to call. This CDR3 region has 13 residues. CDR1 is LNHDA, CDR2 SQIVND, per germline (reference sequence). Between the trimmed V and J ends, which lost 0 bases and 4 bases, there was a span of 4 bases. Here the CDR3 DNA reads TGTGCCAGTAGTATAGATCCAAATCAGCCCCAGCATTTT. Translation: CASSIDPNQPQHF.

CDR3 DNA: TGTGCCAGTCAACTAGCGGGGGCCCACAATGAGCAGTTCTTC. Its protein is CASQLAGAHNEQFF. The chain couples TRBV19 to TRBJ2-1; 11 nucleotides agree with TRBD2. The CDR3 contains 14 residues. Per the germline V gene, CDR1 is LNHDA and CDR2 is SQIVND (reference sequence). V lost 8 bases, J lost 5 bases, and 5 bases stayed unmatched.

This sequence joins TRBV30 and TRBJ1-1; D gene unclear. The CDR3 spans 12 residues. Germline lookup yields CDR1 GTSNPN and CDR2 SVGIG (reference sequence). V lost 3 bases and J 5 bases, leaving 10 bases between the germline ends. CDR3 protein: CAWSEVGTEAFF. CDR3 DNA sequence: TGTGCCTGGAGCGAGGTAGGAACTGAAGCTTTCTTT.

V is TRBV30 and J is TRBJ1-1; D is possibly TRBD1 (5 bases). V was pared by 0 bases and J by 1 base, with 12 bases between. Germline lookup yields CDR1 GTSNPN and CDR2 SVGIG (reference sequence). The CDR3 consists of 15 residues. DNA of the CDR3: TGTGCCTGGAGTGTCTGGGGCAGCACGAACACTGAAGCTTTCTTT. Translation gives CAWSVWGSTNTEAFF.

The chain employs TRBV30 and TRBJ1-5; D call uncertain. The CDR3 consists of 13 residues. The V gene's germline CDR1 is GTSNPN and CDR2 SVGIG (reference sequence). V gave up 2 bases and J gave up 4 bases, with 9 bases separating them. The CDR3 reads CAWSSQANQPQHF. In DNA form, the CDR3 reads TGTGCCTGGAGTTCCCAGGCTAATCAGCCCCAGCATTTT.

The chain joins TRBV10-3 to TRBJ1-5; the D gene is possibly TRBD1 (5 bases). Per the germline V gene, CDR1 is ENHRY and CDR2 is SYGVKD. The CDR3 contains 12 residues. Deletions cut 9 bases from V and 3 bases from J, with 9 bases between. The CDR3 here is CAIGQNNQPQHF. Here the CDR3 DNA reads TGTGCCATAGGACAAAACAATCAGCCCCAGCATTTT.

The chain couples TRBV5-4 to TRBJ2-2; D possibly corresponds to TRBD2 (5 bases). V was clipped by 1 base and J by 2 bases, with 12 bases between them. The CDR3 is made up of 16 amino acids. The V gene's germline CDR1 is SGHNT and CDR2 YYREEE (reference sequence). CDR3 region: CASSLYGELNTGELFF. Written as DNA, the CDR3 is TGTGCCAGCAGCTTGTATGGGGAGTTAAACACCGGGGAGCTGTTTTTT.

This clone has just a few counts. This chain connects TRBV19 to TRBJ2-2; D is possibly TRBD2 (5 bases). V lost 7 bases to trimming and J lost 1 base, with 16 bases between them. This CDR3 spans 16 amino acids. Germline V CDR1 and CDR2: LNHDA, SQIVND (reference sequence). The CDR3 sequence: CASTSPLGRNTGELFF. In nucleotides, the CDR3 is TGTGCCAGTACCTCCCCGTTGGGGAGGAACACCGGGGAGCTGTTTTTT.

J is TRBJ2-7 and V is TRBV19; D perhaps matches TRBD1 (5 bases). V lost 1 base, J lost 5 bases, and 9 bases lay in between. CDR1 is LNHDA, CDR2 SQIVND, per germline (reference sequence). The CDR3 extends over 13 amino acids. The CDR3 DNA reads TGTGCCAGTAGTATAGTTTCAGGGAACGAGCAGTACTTC. Encoded protein: CASSIVSGNEQYF.

As to this clone: The same CDR3 arises from other DNA sequences in this sample as well. This chain joins TRBV5-4 and TRBJ2-7; TRBD1 is a possible D gene (6 bases). Germline CDR1 SGHNT, CDR2 YYREEE (reference sequence). Between the trimmed V and J ends, which lost 3 bases and 2 bases, there was a span of 9 bases. The CDR3 extends over 13 amino acids. The CDR3 DNA reads TGTGCCAGCAGCTCGACAGGAACCTACGAGCAGTACTTC. The encoded protein is CASSSTGTYEQYF.

The rearrangement uses TRBV9 and TRBJ2-7; 9 bases match TRBD1. CDR3 length: 14 residues. The ends lost 3 bases at V and 0 bases at J; junction bases unmatched: 1. Looked up from germline, CDR1 is SGDLS and CDR2 is YYNGEE. This chain's CDR3 is CASSGGQGSYEQYF. In DNA form, the CDR3 reads TGTGCCAGCAGCGGGGGACAGGGCTCCTACGAGCAGTACTTC.

The chain recombines TRBV5-1 with TRBJ1-2, with 10 bases lining up with TRBD1. The CDR3 totals 14 residues. Per the germline V gene, CDR1 is SGHRS and CDR2 is YFSETQ. V lost 4 bases to trimming and J lost 4 bases; unmatched junction nucleotides: 4. CDR3 nucleotide sequence: TGCGCCAGCAGCACGGGACAGGGGCCCTATGGCTACACCTTC. Translation: CASSTGQGPYGYTF.

This sequence joins TRBV5-4 and TRBJ1-1; a weak D match, TRBD1 (6 bases). Trimming stripped 0 bases from V and 10 bases from J, with 13 bases between. This CDR3 is 13 amino acids long. Germline V gives CDR1 SGHNT, CDR2 YYREEE (reference sequence). The CDR3 reads CASSLAGGAGAFF. CDR3 sequence (DNA): TGTGCCAGCAGCTTGGCCGGGGGGGCGGGAGCTTTCTTT.

This clone showed up just a few times. The rearrangement uses TRBV7-2 and TRBJ2-7, with D possibly being TRBD1 (5 bases). The CDR3 spans 15 residues. V was trimmed by 1 base and J by 1 base, leaving 11 bases between them. CDR1 is SGHTA, CDR2 FQGNSA, per germline. The CDR3 DNA follows: TGTGCCAGCAGCTTAGACCAGGGTGCTTCCTACGAGCAGTACTTC. Protein sequence: CASSLDQGASYEQYF.

The chain recombines TRBV11-2 with TRBJ2-1; 9 bases line up with TRBD2. CDR3 length equals 16 residues. V gave up 5 bases and J gave up 6 bases; unmatched junction bases: 11. In germline, CDR1 is SGHAT, CDR2 FQNNGV. In DNA, the CDR3 is TGTGCCAGCAGCCTTGCCCTGCGGGGGGGCCGCAATGAGCAGTTCTTC. Protein sequence: CASSLALRGGRNEQFF.

This rearrangement joins TRBV11-2 to TRBJ2-1; D perhaps matches TRBD1 (6 bases). V gave up 6 bases and J gave up 4 bases, with 16 bases separating them. CDR3 size: 15 residues. Germline CDR1 and CDR2: SGHAT and FQNNGV. CDR3 nucleotide sequence: TGTGCCAGCAGACCTACAGGGATTTCTTACAATGAGCAGTTCTTC. Its translation: CASRPTGISYNEQFF.

DNA for the CDR3: TGCGCCAGCAGCCAAGAGATTGCGAGAAATTCACCCCTCCACTTT. Translating gives CASSQEIARNSPLHF. The genes are TRBV4-1 and TRBJ1-6; the D is unclear. Per the germline V gene, CDR1 is MGHRA and CDR2 is YSYEKL. V was pared by 0 bases and J by 7 bases, with 10 bases between. This CDR3 is 15 amino acids long.

The gene calls are TRBV7-9 and TRBJ2-7; 7 bases map to TRBD1. The CDR3 has 15 residues. With 1 base clipped from V and 3 bases from J, the junction kept 6 bases outside the gene matches. Germline V gene data show CDR1 as SEHNR and CDR2 as FQNEAQ (reference sequence). The CDR3 DNA is TGTGCCAGCAGCTTAGTAGGAGGACAGGACTACGAGCAGTACTTC. Translated: CASSLVGGQDYEQYF.

The chain uses TRBV28 and TRBJ2-3, with 13 bases aligning to TRBD2. Germline loops: CDR1 MDHEN, CDR2 SYDVKM. Losses at the gene ends were 7 bases for V and 11 bases for J; bases not matched to a gene: 6. The CDR3 totals 13 residues. In DNA, the CDR3 is TGTGCCAGCAATGGACTAGCGGGGGCGGAGCAGTATTTT. Protein sequence: CASNGLAGAEQYF.